This T cell receptor beta chain emerged from a study of T cells after somatic rescue of genetic block. The table came from immunoSEQ multiplex PCR; TCRdb's copy has only in-frame clones and leaves some out. The sample has 110,000 or so clones, around nine tenths seen once. The V gene's germline CDR1 is ENHRY and CDR2 SYGVKD. The CDR3 has 13 amino acids. J gave up 6 bases and V 6 bases, and 5 bases lay outside the gene matches. In this sample, this clone turned up once. The source is a woman under 30. The specimen sequenced was peripheral blood mononuclear cells (PBMCs). The V call is TRBV10-3, the J call TRBJ1-3, with 7 bases lining up with TRBD1. The CDR3 sequence: CAIRDRVENTIYF. The CDR3, as DNA: TGTGCCATCAGAGACAGGGTGGAAAACACCATATATTTT.